This T cell receptor beta chain was profiled in a study of shared clonotypes between healthy human individuals. The V end was cut by 4 bases, the J end by 0 bases, with 6 bases between. This CDR3 has 14 amino acids. Looked up from germline, CDR1 is SNHLY and CDR2 is FYNNEI. Worth noting for this clone: This same CDR3 is encoded by further DNA sequences in the sample.

The assay was immunoSEQ multiplex PCR, and TCRdb's table has in-frame clones only and misses some. The profile shows millions of clones, approximately 92% of them singletons. Donors comprised healthy HIV-negative adults lacking recent acute infections or vaccinations. The chain joins TRBV2 to TRBJ2-2; D uncertain. The sequenced material came from naive CD4+ T cells sorted from blood. As for subset: CD45RA+ positively selected. The sequence was collected from a young man in good health. CDR3 region: CASSGTANTGELFF. The CDR3 DNA reads TGTGCCAGCAGTGGGACGGCGAACACCGGGGAGCTGTTTTTT. The whole variable domain, filled in from reference TRBV2 and TRBJ2-2, reads EPEVTQTPSHQVTQMGQEVILRCVPISNHLYFYWYRQILGQKVEFLVSFYNNEISEKSEIFDDQFSVERPDGSNFTLKIRSTKLEDSAMYFCASSGTANTGELFFGEGSRLTVL.